The clone carrying this T cell receptor beta chain was observed at least ten times. Its antigen is undetermined. No patient had received any treatment before thyroid surgery. This entry is derived from a study of metastatic and nonmetastatic thyroid tumors. Study in general: Repertoires from blood and tumor or nodule tissue of malignant and benign thyroid patients were compared.

Overall study findings and caveats: When malignant thyroid tumors were compared with benign nodules, TCR beta diversity was reportedly significantly higher in the malignant tumors. This held in both blood and tumor samples.

Per the original data handling: Across clinicopathological groups, CDR3 differences served as the basis for building a distant-metastasis classifier for papillary thyroid cancer. Using MiXCR, TCRdb reanalyzed the PCR reads. TCRdb's processing, not the study's, gives the V and J calls here. Of tens of thousands of clones in the sample, around 17% are singletons; the top ten hold around 9.9%. This sequence was found in a female donor with papillary thyroid cancer or a benign thyroid nodule (not recorded which). Some clones in this sample may be carry-over from other donors' samples. Sequenced: tumor tissue.

The CDR3 coding sequence is TGCAGTACCCTTTGGGGCAGCTCAAAAAATGGCTACACCTTC. It codes for CSTLWGSSKNGYTF. The chain combines TRBV20-1 with TRBJ1-2; TRBD1 is a possible D gene (5 bases). V was shortened by 8 bases and J by 6 bases, with 22 bases between the two germline ends. The CDR3 has 14 amino acids. Germline V gives CDR1 DFQATT, CDR2 SNEGSKA (reference sequence).